This T cell receptor beta chain was recorded in a study of CD8 T cells in Susac syndrome (dated by TCRdb to the late 2010s). For the study in its entirety: Whether CD8+ T cell activation and differentiation in Susac syndrome was antigen driven was tested using repertoire sequencing. The clonality of the CD8+ T cell repertoire was compared across about a dozen healthy donors, some 14 Susac syndrome patients and around 16 multiple sclerosis patients.

High-throughput TCR beta sequencing profiled peripheral blood CD8+ and CD4+ T cells from healthy donors, Susac syndrome patients and multiple sclerosis patients. The multiple sclerosis controls were treatment-naive patients who had stable or active relapsing-remitting disease and met the revised McDonald criteria. CD8+ TEMRA cells were enriched by FACS, while bulk CD8+ and CD4+ T cells were purified by magnetic negative isolation. Blood was drawn into EDTA tubes, processed within 24 hours, and PBMCs were isolated by density gradient centrifugation. PBMCs intended for TCR sequencing were cryopreserved in liquid nitrogen and were subsequently thawed in a 37 degrees C water bath. The sorted or isolated CD4+, CD8+ and CD8+ TEMRA cells had a purity of 90% or higher. RNA was extracted using the RNeasy kit, and about 0.5 to 1 microgram was reverse transcribed with random hexamers. The immunoSEQ multiplex PCR assay, covering 54 Vbeta and 13 Jbeta segments, was used to amplify TCR beta CDR3 regions. PCR amplification bias was corrected by using a synthetic template baseline for primer optimization and computational correction. The published analysis was carried out like this. Reads were annotated to V, D and J genes according to IMGT and were analyzed with immunoSEQ Analyzer, with only productive sequences retained. Clonality was computed as one minus Shannon entropy normalized by log2 of the number of productive unique sequences. For each patient and control, public and private clones were evaluated among the 100 most prevalent clones. Susac-specific clones were defined as absent from healthy and MS cohorts, about 1,100 published viral clones and other ImmuneACCESS disease sequences. TCRdb reprocessed the public reads (quality trimming at Q25 with fastp, clone calling with MiXCR) and kept in-frame beta chains. A single entry per CDR3 protein holds the most common genes and DNA from its merged rows. TCRdb, rather than the study authors, made the V and J calls. Within this sample are roughly 400,000 distinct CDR3 sequences, with around 85% of them counted one time only. The ten largest clones take up 0.09% to 0.15% of the sample.

The CDR3, from cysteine to phenylalanine, totals 16 residues. The read is trimmed to its CDR3 DNA, 48 bases read in frame from base 1. Between the V and J ends, shortened by 4 bases and 1 base respectively, the junction contains 15 bases. CDR1 and CDR2, per the germline V gene, are SNHLY and FYNNEI. On the study overall, not on this receptor specifically: The TCR sequencing and HLA analysis was acknowledged to have included a relatively small number of individuals.

This clonotype was counted once. Its antigen is not yet known. No quality values exist for individual bases; no much larger clone is one base distant. One read yields weak evidence. The chain is made from TRBV2 and TRBJ2-3; the D segment could be TRBD2, given 5 matching bases. The source material was CD8+ T cells from PBMCs. This sequence originates from a human donor with multiple sclerosis. CDR3 protein: CASSGLWELGTDTQYF. The DNA reads TGTGCCAGCAGTGGTTTATGGGAGCTGGGCACAGATACGCAGTATTTT.